The 23 T cell receptor beta chains reported below all come from one sample, sequenced in a study of T cell responses to AZD1222 COVID-19 vaccine. Measured with immunoSEQ multiplex PCR; TCRdb has only the in-frame clones, and not every one. The data contain 95,000 to 150,000 clones, just under 90% of them singletons. The sample in question was peripheral blood, obtained on day 0 of AZD1222 vaccination. These receptor sequences come from an adult in good health.

The chain couples TRBV5-1 to TRBJ2-7, with a possible D match to TRBD2 (5 bases). The germline gives CDR1 SGHRS, CDR2 YFSETQ. V shed 0 bases and J shed 4 bases, with 11 bases lying between them. The CDR3 sequence is 14 residues long. For the CDR3, the DNA is TGCGCCAGCAGCTTGGGGCGGGCCGGGTACGAGCAGTACTTC. Amino acids: CASSLGRAGYEQYF.

This rearrangement joins TRBV15 to TRBJ2-3, with D unresolved. There are 13 residues in the CDR3. CDR1 LNHNV and CDR2 YYDKDF come from the germline V gene (reference sequence). Trimming stripped 3 bases from V and 2 bases from J, with 6 bases between. CDR3 loop: CATSSAATDTQYF. In nucleotides, the CDR3 is TGTGCCACCAGCAGTGCGGCCACAGATACGCAGTATTTT.

This clone was found a few times. The genes are TRBV29-1 and TRBJ2-2; unclear D gene. The germline V gene encodes CDR1 SQVTM and CDR2 ANQGSEA. The CDR3 loop spans 11 amino acids. The V end lost 8 bases, the J end lost 6 bases, and 10 bases lay between the germline ends. The CDR3 DNA reads as TGCAGCTGTATTCGCGCCGGGGAGCTGTTTTTT. This sequence encodes CSCIRAGELFF.

The chain joins TRBV5-1 to TRBJ2-2; D is unresolved. The germline V and J ends were trimmed by 1 base and 6 bases, with 16 bases remaining between them. This CDR3 is built from 16 residues. The germline gives CDR1 SGHRS, CDR2 YFSETQ. The DNA of the CDR3 is TGCGCCAGCAGCTTGCCTGGAGTTGTATCGCCCGGGGAGCTGTTTTTT. Translating it yields CASSLPGVVSPGELFF.

The rearrangement links TRBV19 to TRBJ1-1; weak D call: TRBD1 (6 bases). The germline V and J ends were trimmed by 10 bases and 4 bases, with 16 bases remaining between them. Germline CDR1 is LNHDA and CDR2 is SQIVND (reference sequence). The CDR3 covers 13 residues. CDR3 in DNA: TGTGCCACCTCAGGGGCGGATCGCACTGAAGCTTTCTTT. Its protein product is CATSGADRTEAFF.

This clone showed up just once. The rearrangement links TRBV10-3 to TRBJ2-1; D is ambiguous. Trimming left V 6 bases short and J 0 bases short, with 9 bases between. CDR3 length: 14 amino acids. CDR1 is ENHRY and CDR2 is SYGVKD in the germline V gene. The CDR3 DNA follows: TGTGCCATCAGGGTGACGGACTCCTACAATGAGCAGTTCTTC. It specifies CAIRVTDSYNEQFF.

This clone was seen only a few times. The rearrangement joins TRBV30 to TRBJ1-6; D may be TRBD1 (5 bases). CDR1 is GTSNPN, CDR2 SVGIG, per germline (reference sequence). Trimming left V 0 bases short and J 7 bases short, with 10 bases between. This CDR3 comprises 14 residues. The CDR3: CAWSVLRANSPLHF. CDR3 DNA sequence: TGTGCCTGGAGTGTACTCAGGGCCAATTCACCCCTCCACTTT.

This clone came up a few times. The chain carries TRBV14 and TRBJ1-3, with D hard to call. The V gene's germline CDR1 is SGHDN and CDR2 FVKESK. V was clipped by 0 bases and J by 3 bases, with 12 bases between them. The CDR3 covers 16 residues. CDR3 sequence reads: CASSQDSRVYGNTIYF. CDR3 nucleotide sequence: TGTGCCAGCAGCCAAGATTCGAGGGTTTATGGAAACACCATATATTTT.

The J gene is TRBJ1-1, the V gene TRBV2; possibly TRBD1 for D (5 bases). The CDR3 loop spans 14 amino acids. Germline V CDR1 and CDR2: SNHLY, FYNNEI. The ends were cut back, 5 bases at V and 4 bases at J, with 14 bases in the middle. The DNA of the CDR3 is TGTGCCAGCAGTCCCAGGGATGGGTTCACTGAAGCTTTCTTT. This sequence encodes CASSPRDGFTEAFF. Full variable domain (remainder filled in from reference TRBV2 and TRBJ1-1): EPEVTQTPSHQVTQMGQEVILRCVPISNHLYFYWYRQILGQKVEFLVSFYNNEISEKSEIFDDQFSVERPDGSNFTLKIRSTKLEDSAMYFCASSPRDGFTEAFFGQGTRLTVV.

The rearrangement uses TRBV18 and TRBJ2-5; D is uncertain. The CDR3 sequence is 11 residues long. The germline gives CDR1 KGHSH, CDR2 LQKENI. The V end lost 6 bases, the J end lost 4 bases, and 6 bases lay between the germline ends. CDR3 DNA: TGTGCCAGCTCGGTCTCAGAGACCCAGTACTTC. This codes for CASSVSETQYF.

V and J are TRBV27 and TRBJ1-2, with TRBD1 matching over 9 bases. The CDR3 has 14 residues. The V segment lost 3 bases and the J segment 6 bases; nucleotides outside the gene matches: 5. Germline CDR1 and CDR2: MNHEY and SMNVEV (reference sequence). The CDR3 DNA sequence: TGTGCCAGCAGTTTTTTACAGGGGGCTGATGGCTACACCTTC. This sequence encodes CASSFLQGADGYTF.

The chain couples TRBV23-1 to TRBJ1-1; 7 bases fit TRBD1. TRBV23-1 is filed as an ORF, its function uncertain. This CDR3 has 16 residues. V shed 8 bases and J 2 bases; nucleotides not matched to a gene: 14. The CDR3: CASRSTDSGGNTEAFF. The DNA of the CDR3 is TGCGCCAGCCGCTCGACAGACTCAGGGGGTAACACTGAAGCTTTCTTT.

This clone occurred a few times. The gene calls are TRBV6-1 and TRBJ2-7; D is perhaps TRBD2 (5 bases). Trimming cost V 1 base and J 0 bases, with 10 bases left between them. CDR1 and CDR2 (germline): MNHNS, SASEGT. CDR3 size: 15 residues. As DNA, the CDR3 is TGTGCCAGCAGTGAAGGAGAGGGTCCCTCCTACGAGCAGTACTTC. It translates to CASSEGEGPSYEQYF.

This rearrangement joins TRBV30 to TRBJ1-4; 7 positions agree with TRBD1. Looked up from germline, CDR1 is GTSNPN and CDR2 is SVGIG (reference sequence). The V gene end was trimmed by 2 bases and the J gene end by 8 bases; junction bases not matched to a gene: 11. The CDR3 extends over 15 amino acids. The CDR3, as DNA: TGTGCCTGGAGTCGGCAGGGGGGCTTCAACGAAAAACTGTTTTTT. Its protein is CAWSRQGGFNEKLFF.

This clone was recorded only once. The chain joins TRBV12-3 or TRBV12-4 to TRBJ2-1; no firm D call. This CDR3 is built from 13 residues. Between the trimmed V and J ends, which lost 1 base and 5 bases, there was a span of 6 bases. DNA of the CDR3: TGTGCCAGCAGTTTAGTACAGAACAATGAGCAGTTCTTC. Its protein product is CASSLVQNNEQFF.

This clone showed up just a few times. The chain joins TRBV11-3 to TRBJ2-2; the D gene could be TRBD1 or TRBD2 (5 bases each). CDR1 is SGHNT and CDR2 is YENEEA in the germline V gene. The CDR3 has 16 amino acids. V dropped 2 bases and J dropped 3 bases, with 13 bases sitting between them. As DNA, the CDR3 is TGTGCCAGCAGCTTATTAGGGGCCGGGGACACCGGGGAGCTGTTTTTT. Its translation is CASSLLGAGDTGELFF.

The chain recombines TRBV19 with TRBJ1-3, with 8 bases lining up with TRBD1. The length of the CDR3 is 15 residues. In germline, CDR1 is LNHDA, CDR2 SQIVND (reference sequence). V lost 6 bases, J lost 4 bases, and 8 bases stayed unmatched. CDR3 in DNA: TGTGCCAGTAGCTTGGGACAGGCTTCGGGAAACACCATATATTTT. It encodes CASSLGQASGNTIYF.

The V gene is TRBV24-1, the J gene TRBJ2-7; D not resolved. The CDR3 extends over 15 amino acids. Deletions cut 0 bases from V and 1 base from J, with 9 bases between. Germline V gene lookup returns CDR1 KGHDR and CDR2 SFDVKD. CDR3 protein: CATSDLEGGSYEQYF. The CDR3 bases are TGTGCCACCAGTGATTTGGAAGGCGGATCCTACGAGCAGTACTTC.

The chain carries TRBV7-2 and TRBJ2-5; a weak D match, TRBD1 (6 bases). CDR1 is SGHTA, CDR2 FQGNSA, per germline. V dropped 3 bases and J dropped 5 bases, with 16 bases sitting between them. This CDR3 has 15 residues. CDR3: CASSLHRDSGETQYF. Here the CDR3 DNA reads TGTGCCAGCAGCTTGCACAGGGATTCGGGGGAGACCCAGTACTTC.

The chain has TRBV30 and TRBJ1-1; the D gene is possibly TRBD1 (6 bases). V dropped 1 base and J dropped 5 bases, with 17 bases sitting between them. The germline CDR1 and CDR2 sequences are GTSNPN and SVGIG (reference sequence). CDR3 length: 15 amino acids. The CDR3 spells CAWSAGGTKLTEAFF. Here the CDR3 DNA reads TGTGCCTGGAGTGCGGGGGGCACTAAGCTAACTGAAGCTTTCTTT. Based on the CDR3 plus reference TRBV30 and TRBJ1-1, the full variable domain is SQTIHQWPATLVQPVGSPLSLECTVEGTSNPNLYWYRQAAGRGLQLLFYSVGIGQISSEVPQNLSASRPQDRQFILSSKKLLLSDSGFYLCAWSAGGTKLTEAFFGQGTRLTVV.

The J gene is TRBJ2-5, the V gene TRBV14; D may be TRBD2 (6 bases). The germline gives CDR1 SGHDN, CDR2 FVKESK. The CDR3 is 16 amino acids. V was shortened by 0 bases and J by 4 bases, with 15 bases between the two germline ends. Here the CDR3 reads CASSQDREAVRETQYF. The CDR3 DNA reads TGTGCCAGCAGCCAAGACAGGGAGGCGGTAAGAGAGACCCAGTACTTC.

The table lists this clone with a count of one. The chain uses TRBV2 and TRBJ1-6; 9 bases agree with TRBD1. V gave up 7 bases and J gave up 8 bases; unmatched junction bases: 12. The CDR3 loop spans 16 amino acids. Germline V CDR1 and CDR2: SNHLY, FYNNEI. Here the CDR3 DNA reads TGTGCCAGCACCAACCGGCCGGACAGGGGTTATTCACCCCTCCACTTT. This sequence encodes CASTNRPDRGYSPLHF.

The gene calls are TRBV7-2 and TRBJ2-4; maybe TRBD2 (7 bases). The length of the CDR3 is 14 residues. From germline, CDR1 is SGHTA and CDR2 FQGNSA. The V and J ends lost 5 bases and 2 bases respectively, with 10 bases between them. CDR3 DNA: TGTGCCAGCAGCGAGGGGGGGTCCAAAAACATTCAGTACTTC. It codes for CASSEGGSKNIQYF.